This T cell receptor (beta chain) was retrieved from a study of OX40 agonist ivuxolimab in advanced cancers. On the study more broadly: Dose-escalation subjects each had hepatocellular carcinoma, melanoma, renal cell or head and neck cancer.

The ends were cut back, 3 bases at V and 7 bases at J, with 7 bases in the middle. Germline V lookup: CDR1 SQVTM, CDR2 ANQGSEA. This CDR3 region has 11 residues. The method was immunoSEQ multiplex PCR; TCRdb's version includes in-frame clones alone and lacks a portion of them. The sample shows about 45,000 clones, approximately 82% of them seen only once. This specimen consisted of CD4+ or CD8+ T cells sorted from blood, obtained in a trial of the OX40 agonist ivuxolimab. This chain connects TRBV29-1 to TRBJ2-1; D ambiguous. The sequence derives from an adult with an advanced solid tumor such as melanoma, head and neck, liver or kidney cancer. CDR3: CSVESGNEQFF. CDR3 DNA sequence: TGCAGCGTTGAGAGTGGGAATGAGCAGTTCTTC.